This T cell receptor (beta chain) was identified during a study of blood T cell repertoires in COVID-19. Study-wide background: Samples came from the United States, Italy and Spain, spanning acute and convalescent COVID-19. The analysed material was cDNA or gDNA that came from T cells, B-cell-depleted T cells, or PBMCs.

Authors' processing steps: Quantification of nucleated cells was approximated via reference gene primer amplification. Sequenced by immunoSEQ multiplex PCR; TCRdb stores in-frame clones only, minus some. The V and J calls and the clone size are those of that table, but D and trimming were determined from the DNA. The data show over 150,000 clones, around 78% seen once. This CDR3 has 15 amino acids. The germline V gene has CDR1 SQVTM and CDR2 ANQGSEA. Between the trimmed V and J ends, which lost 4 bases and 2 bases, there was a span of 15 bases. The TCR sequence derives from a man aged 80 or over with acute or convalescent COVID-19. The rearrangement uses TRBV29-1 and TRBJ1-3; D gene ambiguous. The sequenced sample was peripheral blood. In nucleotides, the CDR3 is TGCAGCGTTGGTAGCTTACGTCTCCCTGGAAACACCATATATTTT. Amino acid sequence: CSVGSLRLPGNTIYF.